The clone carrying this TCR beta chain was observed a few times. Germline V gene data show CDR1 as SGHAT and CDR2 as FQNNGV. Trimming removed 2 bases from V and 1 base from J; junction bases left unmatched: 8. This CDR3 is built from 20 residues. This specimen comes from a study of blood T cells in healthy people across ages. A sample-barcoded 5' primer and a J-beta primer mix were used in a second PCR of about 6 to 12 cycles. TCRdb called the 5' RACE reads again in MiXCR, with one record for every CDR3 protein. Among hundreds of thousands of distinct CDR3 sequences listed, roughly 47% were seen once.

The clonotype originates from a woman aged 55-70 years in good health. The chain couples TRBV11-2 to TRBJ2-1; the match to TRBD2 covers 16 bases. The sample taken for sequencing was blood. The CDR3 reads CASSLLGTSGGAGSYNEQFF. The CDR3 DNA sequence: TGTGCCAGCAGCTTATTGGGGACTAGCGGGGGGGCGGGATCCTACAATGAGCAGTTCTTC.